This T cell receptor (beta chain) was obtained from a study of blood T cell repertoires in COVID-19. Turning to the study itself: T cells, B-cell-depleted T cells, or PBMCs provided the cDNA or gDNA that served as material.

The CDR3 is 11 residues long. V was clipped by 4 bases and J by 4 bases, with 5 bases between them. Germline V lookup: CDR1 SGHAT, CDR2 FQNNGV. This clone appeared once. Per the original methods: Amplification from reference gene primers served as the basis for estimated nucleated cell counts. Generated by immunoSEQ multiplex PCR, the TCRdb table keeps only in-frame clones and is missing some. V, J and clone size are taken as reported in that table, and D and trimming were inferred from the DNA itself. The sample lists 400,000 to 550,000 clones; roughly 87% were seen once. Adults between about 18 and 95 years of age took part from approximately 24 US areas.

The sequence was collected from a woman between 18 and 29 years old with acute COVID-19. Source material: PBMCs or T cells enriched from blood (not recorded which). The chain joins TRBV11-2 to TRBJ2-7, with unresolved D. In nucleotides, the CDR3 is TGTGCCAGCAGCTATAGATACGAGCAGTACTTC. This gives the protein CASSYRYEQYF.